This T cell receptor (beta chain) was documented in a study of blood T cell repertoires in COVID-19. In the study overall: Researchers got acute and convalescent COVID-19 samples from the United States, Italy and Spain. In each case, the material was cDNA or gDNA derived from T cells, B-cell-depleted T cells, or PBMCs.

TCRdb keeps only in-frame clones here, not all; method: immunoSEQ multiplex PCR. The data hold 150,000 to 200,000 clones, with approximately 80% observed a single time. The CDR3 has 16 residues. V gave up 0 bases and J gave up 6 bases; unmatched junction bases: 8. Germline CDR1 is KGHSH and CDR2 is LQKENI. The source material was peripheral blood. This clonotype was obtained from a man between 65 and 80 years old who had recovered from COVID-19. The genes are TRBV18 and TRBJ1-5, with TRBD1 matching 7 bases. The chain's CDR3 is CASSPPRQGSSQPQHF. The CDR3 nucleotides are TGTGCCAGCTCACCACCGAGACAGGGAAGTAGTCAGCCCCAGCATTTT.